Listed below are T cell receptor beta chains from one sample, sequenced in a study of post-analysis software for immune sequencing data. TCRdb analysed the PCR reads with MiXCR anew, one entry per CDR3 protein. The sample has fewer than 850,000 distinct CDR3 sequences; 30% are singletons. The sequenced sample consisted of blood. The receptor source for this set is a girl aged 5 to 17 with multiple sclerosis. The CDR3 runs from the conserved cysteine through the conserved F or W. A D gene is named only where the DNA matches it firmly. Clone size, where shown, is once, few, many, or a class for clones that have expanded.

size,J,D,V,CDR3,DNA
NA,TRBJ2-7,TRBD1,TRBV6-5,CASSYGTGGHEQYF,TGTGCCAGCAGTTACGGGACAGGGGGACACGAGCAGTACTTC
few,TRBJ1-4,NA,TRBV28,CASSGTAATNEKLFF,TGTGCCAGCAGTGGCACGGCTGCAACTAATGAAAAACTGTTTTTT
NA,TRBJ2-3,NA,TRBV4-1,CASSQGLNGVDTQYF,TGCGCCAGCAGCCAAGGGTTAAATGGGGTAGATACGCAGTATTTT
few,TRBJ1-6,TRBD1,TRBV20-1,CSAGRQGNYNSPLHF,TGCAGTGCTGGGCGACAGGGGAACTATAATTCACCCCTCCACTTT
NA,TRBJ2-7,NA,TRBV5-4,CASRTAGTVAGEQYF,TGTGCCAGCAGGACGGCCGGGACGGTGGCCGGGGAGCAGTACTTC
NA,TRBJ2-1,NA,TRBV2,CASNWAGAHNEQFF,TGTGCCAGCAATTGGGCCGGGGCCCACAATGAGCAGTTCTTC
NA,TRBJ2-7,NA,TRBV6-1,CASSEPPAIGSSYEQYF,TGTGCCAGCAGTGAACCCCCGGCTATAGGGAGCTCCTACGAGCAGTACTTC
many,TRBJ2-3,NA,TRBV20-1,CSASGPAARTDTQYF,TGCAGTGCTAGCGGTCCAGCGGCTCGCACAGATACGCAGTATTTT
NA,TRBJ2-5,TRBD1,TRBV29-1,CSVEGERGDRGSATVQYF,TGCAGCGTTGAGGGTGAAAGAGGGGACAGGGGCTCTGCGACGGTGCAGTACTTC
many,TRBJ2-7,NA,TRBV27,CASSSYGGEQYF,TGTGCCAGCAGTTCGTACGGTGGGGAGCAGTACTTC
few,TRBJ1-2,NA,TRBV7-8,CASSSGTPANYGYTF,TGTGCCAGCAGCTCCGGGACACCGGCTAACTATGGCTACACCTTC
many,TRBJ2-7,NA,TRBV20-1,CSALTEDYEQYF,TGCAGTGCTCTGACGGAAGACTACGAGCAGTACTTC
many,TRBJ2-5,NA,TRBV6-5,CASSYSPSLKTQYF,TGTGCCAGCAGTTACTCGCCTAGTCTTAAGACCCAGTACTTC
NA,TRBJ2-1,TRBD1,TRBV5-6,CASSLASGGIRGNEQFF,TGTGCCAGCAGCTTGGCTTCAGGGGGCATTCGAGGGAATGAGCAGTTCTTC
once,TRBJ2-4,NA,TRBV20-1,CSAPHDDTKNIQYF,TGCAGTGCCCCACATGACGACACCAAAAACATTCAGTACTTC
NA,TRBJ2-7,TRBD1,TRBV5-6,CASSWRTGSGEQYF,TGTGCCAGCAGCTGGCGGACAGGGTCGGGCGAGCAGTACTTC
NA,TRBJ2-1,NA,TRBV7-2,CASRPGTQRSNEQFF,TGTGCCAGCAGGCCCGGGACCCAGCGGTCCAATGAGCAGTTCTTC